Each of the 3 T cell receptor beta chains below was sequenced from the same sample in a study of CD8+ T cells in alopecia areata. Using CD4, CD8alpha, NKG2D, NKG2ACE and other markers, pooled cutaneous lymph node cells were sorted. cDNA reverse transcribed from extracted RNA served as the sequencing template. Some clones are missing from TCRdb's copy, which holds only in-frame ones; the method was immunoSEQ multiplex PCR. The data list 200,000 to 300,000 clones, none observed once; more than 0.95% falls to the top ten. The specimen sequenced was CD4+ T cells sorted from a lymph node. These receptors came from a C3H/HeJ mouse with alopecia areata. The MHC haplotype recorded for the strain is H2-k.

There are a few counts of this clone. The gene symbols are mouse symbols. The CDR3 goes on 4 residues after the read ends, and that part is filled in from the germline J gene. Other DNA sequences of this sample code for an identical CDR3. The chain links TRBV13-1 to TRBJ2-5; 8 bases fit TRBD2. Germline CDR1 is NSHNY and CDR2 is SYGAGN. The CDR3 spans 14 residues. The J segment lost 3 bases and the V segment lost 4 bases, leaving 4 bases of the junction unmatched. CDR3 region: CASSLDWGQDTQYF. CDR3 DNA, as far as it was read: TGTGCCAGCAGTCTCGACTGGGGTCAAGAC.

As regards this clone: Gene names follow the mouse nomenclature. The read ends 4 residues shy of where the CDR3 ends; the end is completed using the germline J gene. The V and J genes are TRBV29 and TRBJ2-5, with unresolved D. This CDR3 is 12 amino acids long. Germline V gene sequence: CDR1 MSHET, CDR2 SYDVDS. The CDR3 reads CASSQTKDTQYF. The CDR3 DNA, read in part, is TGTGCTAGCAGCCAGACAAAAGAC.

This clone was found a few times. Gene names follow the mouse nomenclature. The DNA ends 4 residues before the CDR3 does, and the rest of the CDR3 is filled in from the germline J gene. V gene TRBV5 combines with J gene TRBJ2-1; D possibly corresponds to TRBD2 (5 bases). The CDR3 consists of 15 residues. The V gene lost 4 bases and the J gene lost 1 base, with 11 bases spanning the gap. CDR1 is LGHNA, CDR2 YNLKQL, per germline (reference sequence). The CDR3 DNA, read in part, is TGTGCCAGCAGCCCGCGGCCTGGGAACTATGCT. This encodes CASSPRPGNYA. The CDR3, in full, reads CASSPRPGNYAEQFF.